This T cell receptor beta chain was profiled in a study of cytomegalovirus exposure and HLA in healthy donors. With V trimmed by 0 bases and J by 3 bases, 8 bases remained unmatched. Germline CDR1 LNHDA, CDR2 SQIVND (reference sequence). This CDR3 region has 17 residues. The PCR made use of 60 Vbeta and 13 Jbeta primers. Assay used: immunoSEQ multiplex PCR; TCRdb lists only in-frame clones, some missing. Among under 200,000 clones, approximately 80% were seen once, and the ten largest hold 7%. The V call is TRBV19, the J call TRBJ1-2; 9 nucleotides align to TRBD1. Sequencing was done on a sample of PBMCs. This clonotype was obtained from a woman between 40 and 55 years old in good health and CMV-seropositive. The DNA of the CDR3 is TGTGCCAGTAGTATAGATCTAAGTACAGGGGGCGACTATGGCTACACCTTC. It codes for CASSIDLSTGGDYGYTF.